The T cell receptor (beta chain) described here comes from a study of shared clonotypes between healthy human individuals. On the study more broadly: CD4 naive and memory got three plates each, CD8 naive two, CD8 memory one.

Study-wide results and limits: For sorted subsets, rarefaction showed incomplete sequencing despite large depth.

Data came from immunoSEQ multiplex PCR; TCRdb stores just in-frame clones and leaves some out. The sample lists 450,000 to 700,000 clones; 95% to 96% were seen once. V was clipped by 6 bases and J by 2 bases, with 11 bases between them. This CDR3 comprises 14 residues. Germline CDR1 and CDR2: MNHNY and SVGAGI (reference sequence). A single count supports this clone. What it recognizes is unknown. Naive-designated CD8 cells lacked CD45RO, were positively enriched for CCR7, and omitted terminally differentiated effector memory CD45RA+ cells. Sequenced sample: naive CD8+ T cells sorted from blood. The TCR was taken from a woman aged 30 to 39 in good health. The J gene is TRBJ2-1, the V gene TRBV6-6, with D maybe TRBD1 (6 bases). CDR3 amino acids: CASRGATTYNEQFF. The CDR3 region has the DNA TGTGCCAGCAGGGGGGCTACTACCTACAATGAGCAGTTCTTC.